The rows below give T cell receptor beta chains drawn from one sample of a study of blood T cell repertoires in COVID-19. TCRdb's copy holds only in-frame clones and misses some; the assay was immunoSEQ multiplex PCR. The data show 300,000 to 400,000 clones, over 75% seen once. The sequencing input was peripheral blood. Receptors originate from a human donor in a cohort sampled during active COVID-19. Each CDR3 is given with its conserved first and last residue. A D gene is named only where the DNA matches it firmly. Expanded clones get a size class; other rows say once, few or many, or leave the size out.

clone_size: NA
v_call: TRBV3-1/TRBV3-2
j_call: TRBJ1-2
d_call: NA
cdr3_aa: CASSPNQGPGGYTF
cdr3_nt: TGTGCCAGCAGCCCAAATCAGGGTCCCGGAGGCTACACCTTC

clone_size: NA
v_call: TRBV9
j_call: TRBJ1-2
d_call: NA
cdr3_aa: CASSYPRDGYTF
cdr3_nt: TGTGCCAGCAGCTACCCGCGAGATGGCTACACCTTC

clone_size: once
v_call: TRBV5-1
j_call: TRBJ1-1
d_call: TRBD1
cdr3_aa: CASREGAIGPNTEAFF
cdr3_nt: TGCGCCAGCAGGGAGGGGGCTATCGGGCCGAACACTGAAGCTTTCTTT

clone_size: NA
v_call: TRBV28
j_call: TRBJ1-1
d_call: NA
cdr3_aa: CATRGRGMNTEAFF
cdr3_nt: TGTGCCACCAGAGGCAGGGGAATGAACACTGAAGCTTTCTTT

clone_size: NA
v_call: TRBV9
j_call: TRBJ2-3
d_call: TRBD2
cdr3_aa: CASSVAAGAGDTQYF
cdr3_nt: TGTGCCAGCAGCGTAGCAGCGGGGGCGGGAGATACGCAGTATTTT

clone_size: NA
v_call: TRBV30
j_call: TRBJ2-2
d_call: TRBD1
cdr3_aa: CAWSSPGTANTGELFF
cdr3_nt: TGTGCCTGGAGTTCCCCCGGGACAGCGAACACCGGGGAGCTGTTTTTT

clone_size: NA
v_call: TRBV5-1
j_call: TRBJ2-3
d_call: TRBD2
cdr3_aa: CASSLGLAGGPRDTQYF
cdr3_nt: TGCGCCAGCAGCTTGGGCCTAGCGGGGGGGCCTAGAGATACGCAGTATTTT

clone_size: once
v_call: TRBV27
j_call: TRBJ1-5
d_call: NA
cdr3_aa: CASSSGGSNQPQHF
cdr3_nt: TGTGCCAGCAGTTCGGGTGGTAGCAATCAGCCCCAGCATTTT

clone_size: NA
v_call: TRBV24-1
j_call: TRBJ2-1
d_call: NA
cdr3_aa: CATSEPRSSNNEQFF
cdr3_nt: TGTGCCACCAGTGAACCGAGGAGTTCGAACAATGAGCAGTTCTTC

clone_size: few
v_call: TRBV6-1
j_call: TRBJ1-1
d_call: NA
cdr3_aa: CASSEAGRATEAFF
cdr3_nt: TGTGCCAGCAGTGAAGCGGGGAGGGCCACTGAAGCTTTCTTT

clone_size: NA
v_call: TRBV10-3
j_call: TRBJ2-3
d_call: TRBD2
cdr3_aa: CAISGGGVLTHTQYF
cdr3_nt: TGTGCCATCAGTGGCGGGGGGGTCCTTACGCATACGCAGTATTTT

clone_size: NA
v_call: TRBV29-1
j_call: TRBJ1-1
d_call: NA
cdr3_aa: CSVLRTEAFF
cdr3_nt: TGCAGCGTACTTCGCACTGAAGCTTTCTTT

clone_size: NA
v_call: TRBV19
j_call: TRBJ1-1
d_call: NA
cdr3_aa: CASQYRALLGLAAFF
cdr3_nt: TGTGCCAGTCAATACAGGGCCTTACTGGGGCTGGCGGCTTTCTTT

clone_size: NA
v_call: TRBV5-6
j_call: TRBJ1-5
d_call: NA
cdr3_aa: CASSLAGVEGNQPQHF
cdr3_nt: TGTGCCAGCAGCTTGGCAGGGGTTGAGGGCAATCAGCCCCAGCATTTT

clone_size: NA
v_call: TRBV11-2
j_call: TRBJ1-4
d_call: NA
cdr3_aa: CASSPGAGGTDEKLFF
cdr3_nt: TGTGCCAGCAGCCCGGGGGCGGGGGGCACGGATGAAAAACTGTTTTTT

clone_size: many
v_call: TRBV11-3
j_call: TRBJ1-2
d_call: NA
cdr3_aa: CASSFITWNYGYTF
cdr3_nt: TGTGCCAGCAGCTTTATAACATGGAACTATGGCTACACCTTC

clone_size: NA
v_call: TRBV19
j_call: TRBJ2-7
d_call: NA
cdr3_aa: CASRSSYEQYF
cdr3_nt: TGTGCCAGTAGGAGCTCCTACGAGCAGTACTTC

clone_size: once
v_call: TRBV6-5
j_call: TRBJ1-2
d_call: NA
cdr3_aa: CASSYHDDSLFYGYTF
cdr3_nt: TGTGCCAGCAGTTACCATGACGACAGCCTGTTCTATGGCTACACCTTC

clone_size: NA
v_call: TRBV27
j_call: TRBJ2-7
d_call: TRBD1
cdr3_aa: CASSPGTGPYEQYF
cdr3_nt: TGTGCCAGCAGTCCCGGGACAGGACCCTACGAGCAGTACTTC

clone_size: NA
v_call: TRBV5-1
j_call: TRBJ1-2
d_call: NA
cdr3_aa: CASSLDINNLHYGYTF
cdr3_nt: TGCGCCAGCAGCTTGGATATTAACAACCTGCACTATGGCTACACCTTC

clone_size: NA
v_call: TRBV6-5
j_call: TRBJ2-7
d_call: NA
cdr3_aa: CASSYSGNSEQYF
cdr3_nt: TGTGCCAGCAGTTACTCGGGCAACAGCGAGCAGTACTTC

clone_size: NA
v_call: TRBV7-2
j_call: TRBJ1-1
d_call: TRBD1
cdr3_aa: CASSLRPGQGNTEAFF
cdr3_nt: TGTGCCAGCAGCTTACGTCCGGGACAGGGGAACACTGAAGCTTTCTTT

clone_size: NA
v_call: TRBV7-2
j_call: TRBJ1-2
d_call: NA
cdr3_aa: CASSPSGGYGYTF
cdr3_nt: TGTGCCAGCAGCCCAAGTGGGGGGTATGGCTACACCTTC

clone_size: NA
v_call: TRBV24-1
j_call: TRBJ1-1
d_call: NA
cdr3_aa: CATSTELEAFF
cdr3_nt: TGTGCCACCAGTACAGAGCTTGAAGCTTTCTTT

clone_size: NA
v_call: TRBV6-1
j_call: TRBJ2-1
d_call: NA
cdr3_aa: CASSERGTYNEQFF
cdr3_nt: TGTGCCAGCAGTGAGCGGGGCACCTACAATGAGCAGTTCTTC

clone_size: NA
v_call: TRBV5-1
j_call: TRBJ2-1
d_call: TRBD2
cdr3_aa: CASSFRPSGVYNEQFF
cdr3_nt: TGCGCCAGCAGCTTTCGGCCTAGCGGGGTCTACAATGAGCAGTTCTTC

clone_size: NA
v_call: TRBV7-9
j_call: TRBJ1-5
d_call: NA
cdr3_aa: CASSKGLNNQPQHF
cdr3_nt: TGTGCCAGCAGCAAGGGACTTAACAATCAGCCCCAGCATTTT

clone_size: NA
v_call: TRBV11-1
j_call: TRBJ1-1
d_call: NA
cdr3_aa: CASSQDRRNTEAFF
cdr3_nt: TGTGCCAGCAGTCAAGACAGGCGAAACACTGAAGCTTTCTTT

clone_size: NA
v_call: TRBV4-1
j_call: TRBJ2-7
d_call: NA
cdr3_aa: CASSPTGNPNYEQYF
cdr3_nt: TGCGCCAGCAGCCCAACAGGGAACCCTAACTACGAGCAGTACTTC

clone_size: NA
v_call: TRBV11-2
j_call: TRBJ2-7
d_call: TRBD1
cdr3_aa: CASSLTGINEQYF
cdr3_nt: TGTGCCAGCAGCTTGACAGGGATCAACGAGCAGTACTTC

clone_size: NA
v_call: TRBV21-1
j_call: TRBJ1-1
d_call: NA
cdr3_aa: CASIRYLSWFQENTEAFF
cdr3_nt: TGTGCCAGCATAAGATACCTCTCGTGGTTTCAGGAGAACACTGAAGCTTTCTTT

clone_size: NA
v_call: TRBV4-2
j_call: TRBJ1-2
d_call: NA
cdr3_aa: CASSQDFRGMTYGYTF
cdr3_nt: TGTGCCAGCAGCCAAGATTTTCGCGGGATGACCTATGGCTACACCTTC

clone_size: NA
v_call: TRBV7-3
j_call: TRBJ2-1
d_call: TRBD1
cdr3_aa: CASSSRTGGGYEQFF
cdr3_nt: TGTGCCAGCAGCTCTCGGACAGGGGGCGGCTATGAGCAGTTCTTC

clone_size: NA
v_call: TRBV10-2
j_call: TRBJ2-2
d_call: TRBD1
cdr3_aa: CASLKQGAPSARELFF
cdr3_nt: TGCGCCAGCCTGAAACAGGGGGCGCCGTCAGCGCGGGAGCTGTTTTTT

clone_size: NA
v_call: TRBV7-6
j_call: TRBJ2-3
d_call: TRBD1
cdr3_aa: CASSPGTGTDTQYF
cdr3_nt: TGTGCCAGCAGCCCTGGGACAGGGACAGATACGCAGTATTTT

clone_size: NA
v_call: TRBV11-3
j_call: TRBJ2-2
d_call: TRBD1
cdr3_aa: CASSLTGGMTGELFF
cdr3_nt: TGTGCCAGCAGCCTTACAGGGGGGATGACCGGGGAGCTGTTTTTT

clone_size: NA
v_call: TRBV5-4
j_call: TRBJ1-1
d_call: NA
cdr3_aa: CASSLVDRRNTEAFF
cdr3_nt: TGTGCCAGCAGCTTGGTAGACAGGAGGAACACTGAAGCTTTCTTT

clone_size: NA
v_call: TRBV5-1
j_call: TRBJ2-3
d_call: NA
cdr3_aa: CASSLDWERTDTQYF
cdr3_nt: TGCGCCAGCAGCTTGGACTGGGAGCGCACAGATACGCAGTATTTT

clone_size: NA
v_call: TRBV3-1/TRBV3-2
j_call: TRBJ1-1
d_call: NA
cdr3_aa: CASSPRRDTEAFF
cdr3_nt: TGTGCCAGCAGCCCCCGCCGGGACACTGAAGCTTTCTTT

clone_size: few
v_call: TRBV28
j_call: TRBJ2-3
d_call: NA
cdr3_aa: CASKRPAWSDTQYF
cdr3_nt: TGTGCCAGCAAGCGCCCGGCATGGTCGGATACGCAGTATTTT

clone_size: NA
v_call: TRBV20-1
j_call: TRBJ2-7
d_call: TRBD1
cdr3_aa: CSAIDRAYEQYF
cdr3_nt: TGCAGTGCTATTGACAGGGCTTACGAGCAGTACTTC

clone_size: NA
v_call: TRBV18
j_call: TRBJ2-2
d_call: NA
cdr3_aa: CASSPRGRYSNTGELFF
cdr3_nt: TGTGCCAGCTCACCACGGGGGCGGTATTCGAACACCGGGGAGCTGTTTTTT

clone_size: NA
v_call: TRBV7-3
j_call: TRBJ2-7
d_call: NA
cdr3_aa: CASSYSGVFSSYEQYF
cdr3_nt: TGTGCCAGCAGCTATTCAGGGGTGTTTAGTTCCTACGAGCAGTACTTC

clone_size: once
v_call: TRBV25-1
j_call: TRBJ1-2
d_call: NA
cdr3_aa: CASSPTGNYGYTF
cdr3_nt: TGTGCCAGCAGCCCGACGGGGAACTATGGCTACACCTTC

clone_size: few
v_call: TRBV5-1
j_call: TRBJ1-1
d_call: NA
cdr3_aa: CASSLGSTGPTEAFF
cdr3_nt: TGCGCCAGCAGCTTGGGATCTACAGGGCCCACTGAAGCTTTCTTT

clone_size: NA
v_call: TRBV3-1/TRBV3-2
j_call: TRBJ1-2
d_call: TRBD1
cdr3_aa: CASSQGSGGYGYTF
cdr3_nt: TGTGCCAGCAGCCAAGGTTCAGGGGGCTATGGCTACACCTTC

clone_size: NA
v_call: TRBV2
j_call: TRBJ1-4
d_call: NA
cdr3_aa: CASSDPGRVAEKLFF
cdr3_nt: TGTGCCAGCAGTGATCCGGGCAGGGTCGCTGAAAAACTGTTTTTT

clone_size: NA
v_call: TRBV6-5
j_call: TRBJ2-7
d_call: NA
cdr3_aa: CASRSRQVRGEQYF
cdr3_nt: TGTGCCAGCAGATCGCGACAGGTACGGGGCGAGCAGTACTTC

clone_size: NA
v_call: TRBV6-5
j_call: TRBJ2-2
d_call: NA
cdr3_aa: CASRDAVGTGELFF
cdr3_nt: TGTGCCAGCCGCGATGCGGTTGGCACCGGGGAGCTGTTTTTT

clone_size: NA
v_call: TRBV6-5
j_call: TRBJ2-1
d_call: NA
cdr3_aa: CASSYSGRAGYNEQFF
cdr3_nt: TGTGCCAGCAGTTACTCCGGCCGCGCGGGGTACAATGAGCAGTTCTTC

clone_size: NA
v_call: TRBV6-1
j_call: TRBJ2-3
d_call: TRBD2
cdr3_aa: CASSEVTVSGTTDTQYF
cdr3_nt: TGTGCCAGCAGTGAAGTAACAGTTAGCGGGACCACAGATACGCAGTATTTT

clone_size: NA
v_call: TRBV5-1
j_call: TRBJ2-1
d_call: TRBD2
cdr3_aa: CASSSTGTSGGGSYNEQFF
cdr3_nt: TGCGCCAGCAGCTCCACGGGGACTAGCGGAGGGGGGTCCTACAATGAGCAGTTCTTC

clone_size: once
v_call: TRBV30
j_call: TRBJ1-5
d_call: NA
cdr3_aa: CAWSVSLSNQPQHF
cdr3_nt: TGTGCCTGGAGTGTGTCTCTTAGCAATCAGCCCCAGCATTTT

clone_size: NA
v_call: TRBV10-3
j_call: TRBJ2-5
d_call: NA
cdr3_aa: CAISAEELQETQYF
cdr3_nt: TGTGCCATCAGTGCGGAGGAACTCCAAGAGACCCAGTACTTC